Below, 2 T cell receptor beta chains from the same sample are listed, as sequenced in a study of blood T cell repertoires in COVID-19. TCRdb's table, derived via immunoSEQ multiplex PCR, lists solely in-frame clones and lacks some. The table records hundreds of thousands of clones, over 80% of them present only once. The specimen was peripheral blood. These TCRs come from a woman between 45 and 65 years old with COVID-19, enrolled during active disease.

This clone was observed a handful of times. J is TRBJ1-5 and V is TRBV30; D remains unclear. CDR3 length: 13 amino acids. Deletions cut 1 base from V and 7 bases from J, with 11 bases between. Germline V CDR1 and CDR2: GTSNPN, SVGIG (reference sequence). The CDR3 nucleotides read TGTGCCTGGAGTGGCGGGGAAGGGCAGCCCCAGCATTTT. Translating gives CAWSGGEGQPQHF.

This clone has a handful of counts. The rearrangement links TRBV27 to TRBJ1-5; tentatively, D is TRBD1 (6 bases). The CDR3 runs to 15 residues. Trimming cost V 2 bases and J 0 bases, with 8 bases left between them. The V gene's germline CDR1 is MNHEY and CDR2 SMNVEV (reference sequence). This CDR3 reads CASSLTGNSNQPQHF. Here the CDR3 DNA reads TGTGCCAGCAGTTTAACAGGGAATAGCAATCAGCCCCAGCATTTT.